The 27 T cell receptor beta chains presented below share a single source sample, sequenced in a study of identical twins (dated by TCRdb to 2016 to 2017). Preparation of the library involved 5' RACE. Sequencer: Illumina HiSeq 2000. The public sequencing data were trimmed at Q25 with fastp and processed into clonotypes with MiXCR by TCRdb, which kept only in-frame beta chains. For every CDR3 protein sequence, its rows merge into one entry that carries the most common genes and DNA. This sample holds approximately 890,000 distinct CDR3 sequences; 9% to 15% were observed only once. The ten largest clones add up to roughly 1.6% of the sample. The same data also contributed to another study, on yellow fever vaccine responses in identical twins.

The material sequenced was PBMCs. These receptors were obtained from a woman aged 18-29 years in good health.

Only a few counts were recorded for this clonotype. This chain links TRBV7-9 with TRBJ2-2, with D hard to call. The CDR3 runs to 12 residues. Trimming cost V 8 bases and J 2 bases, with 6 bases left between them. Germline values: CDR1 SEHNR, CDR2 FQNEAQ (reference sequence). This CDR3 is CASVDNTGELFF. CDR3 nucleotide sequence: TGTGCCAGCGTAGACAACACCGGGGAGCTGTTTTTT.

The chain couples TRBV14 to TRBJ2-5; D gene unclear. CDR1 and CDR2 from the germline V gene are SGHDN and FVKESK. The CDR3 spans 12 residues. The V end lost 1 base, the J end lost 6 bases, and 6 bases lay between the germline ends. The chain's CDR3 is CASSQARKTQYF. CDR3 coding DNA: TGTGCCAGCAGCCAAGCTCGAAAGACCCAGTACTTC.

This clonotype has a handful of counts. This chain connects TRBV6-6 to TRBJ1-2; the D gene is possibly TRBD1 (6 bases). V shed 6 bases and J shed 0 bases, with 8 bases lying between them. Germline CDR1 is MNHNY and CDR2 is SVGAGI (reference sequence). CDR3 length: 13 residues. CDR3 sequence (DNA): TGTGCCAGCAGGCAGGGGACTAACTATGGCTACACCTTC. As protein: CASRQGTNYGYTF.

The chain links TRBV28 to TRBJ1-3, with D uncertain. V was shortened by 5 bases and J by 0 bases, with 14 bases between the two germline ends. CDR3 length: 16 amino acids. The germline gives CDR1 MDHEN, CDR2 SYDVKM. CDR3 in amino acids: CASSIPGYNSGNTIYF. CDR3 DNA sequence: TGTGCCAGCAGTATTCCGGGCTACAACTCTGGAAACACCATATATTTT.

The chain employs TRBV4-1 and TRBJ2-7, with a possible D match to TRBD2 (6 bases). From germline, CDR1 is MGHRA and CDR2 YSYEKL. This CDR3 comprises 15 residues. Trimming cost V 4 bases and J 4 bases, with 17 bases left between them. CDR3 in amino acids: CASSPKEGQLYEQYF. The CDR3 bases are TGCGCCAGCAGCCCGAAGGAGGGCCAATTATACGAGCAGTACTTC.

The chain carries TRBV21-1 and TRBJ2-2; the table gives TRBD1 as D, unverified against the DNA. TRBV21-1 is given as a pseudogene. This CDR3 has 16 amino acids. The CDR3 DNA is TGTGCCAGCAGACCCTTACAGGGGAGGACCACCGGGGAGCTGTTTTTT. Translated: CASRPLQGRTTGELFF.

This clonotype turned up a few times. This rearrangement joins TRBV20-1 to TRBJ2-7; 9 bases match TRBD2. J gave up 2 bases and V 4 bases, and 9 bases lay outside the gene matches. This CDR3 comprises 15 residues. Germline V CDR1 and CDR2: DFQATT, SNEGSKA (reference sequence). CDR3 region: CSATALASGAYEQYF. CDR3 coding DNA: TGCAGTGCTACCGCATTGGCTAGCGGGGCCTACGAGCAGTACTTC.

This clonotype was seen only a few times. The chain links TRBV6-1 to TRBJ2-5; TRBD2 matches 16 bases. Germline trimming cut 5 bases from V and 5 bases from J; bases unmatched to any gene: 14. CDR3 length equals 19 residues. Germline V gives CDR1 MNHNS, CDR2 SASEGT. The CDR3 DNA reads TGTGCCAGCAGTCCAGATAGCGGGACTAGCGGGAGGGCCCGGGAGACCCAGTACTTC. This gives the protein CASSPDSGTSGRARETQYF.

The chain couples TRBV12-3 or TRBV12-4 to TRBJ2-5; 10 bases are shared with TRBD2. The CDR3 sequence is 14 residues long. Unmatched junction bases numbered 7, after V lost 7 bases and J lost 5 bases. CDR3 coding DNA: TGTGCCAGCAAGTGGAGCGGGGGGGAGGAGACCCAGTACTTC. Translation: CASKWSGGEETQYF.

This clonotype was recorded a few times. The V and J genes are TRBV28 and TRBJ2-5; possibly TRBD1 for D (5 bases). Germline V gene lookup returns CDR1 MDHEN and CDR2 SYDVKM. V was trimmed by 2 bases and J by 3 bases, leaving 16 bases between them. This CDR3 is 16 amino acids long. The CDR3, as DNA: TGTGCCAGCAGTTTAGGCACCAGTGGGGCGGAAGAGACCCAGTACTTC. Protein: CASSLGTSGAEETQYF.

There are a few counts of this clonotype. The CDR3 reads CASSFPDEPWQPQHF. The CDR3 nucleotides read TGTGCCAGCAGTTTCCCTGACGAGCCTTGGCAGCCCCAGCATTTT. This chain links TRBV28 with TRBJ1-5; D unclear. The CDR3 covers 15 residues. V lost 3 bases and J 7 bases, leaving 16 bases between the germline ends. Germline values: CDR1 MDHEN, CDR2 SYDVKM.

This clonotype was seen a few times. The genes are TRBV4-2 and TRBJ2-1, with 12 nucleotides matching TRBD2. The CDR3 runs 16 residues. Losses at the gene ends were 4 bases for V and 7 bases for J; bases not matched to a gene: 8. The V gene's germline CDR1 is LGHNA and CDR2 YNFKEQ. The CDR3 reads CASSPQLAGGRNEQFF. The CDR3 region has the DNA TGTGCCAGCAGCCCCCAACTAGCGGGGGGAAGGAATGAGCAGTTCTTC.

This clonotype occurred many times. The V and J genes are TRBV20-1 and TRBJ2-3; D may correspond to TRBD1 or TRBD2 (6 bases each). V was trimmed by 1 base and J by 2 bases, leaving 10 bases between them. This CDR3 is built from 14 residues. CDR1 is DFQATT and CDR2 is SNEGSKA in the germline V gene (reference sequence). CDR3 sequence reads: CSARVGGITDTQYF. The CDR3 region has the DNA TGCAGTGCTAGAGTAGGGGGGATCACAGATACGCAGTATTTT.

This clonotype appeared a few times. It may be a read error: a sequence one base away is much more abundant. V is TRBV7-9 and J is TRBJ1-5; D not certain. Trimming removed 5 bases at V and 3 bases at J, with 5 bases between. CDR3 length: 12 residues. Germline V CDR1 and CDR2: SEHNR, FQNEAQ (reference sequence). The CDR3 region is CASSNTNQPQHF. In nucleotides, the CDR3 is TGTGCCAGCAGCAATACCAATCAGCCCCAGCATTTT.

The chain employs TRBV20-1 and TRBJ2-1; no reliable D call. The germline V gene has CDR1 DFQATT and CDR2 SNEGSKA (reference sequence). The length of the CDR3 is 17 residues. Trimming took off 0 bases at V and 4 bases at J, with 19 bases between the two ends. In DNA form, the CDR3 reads TGCAGTGCTAGAGATTTACGACCCCCAAGGGATTACAATGAGCAGTTCTTC. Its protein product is CSARDLRPPRDYNEQFF.

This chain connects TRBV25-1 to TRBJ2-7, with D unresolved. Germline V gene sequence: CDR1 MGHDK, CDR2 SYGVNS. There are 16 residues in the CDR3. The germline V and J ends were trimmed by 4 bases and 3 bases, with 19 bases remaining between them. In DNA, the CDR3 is TGTGCCAGCAGTGGGACGAGGCCTGGAGACTTCTACGAGCAGTACTTC. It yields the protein CASSGTRPGDFYEQYF.

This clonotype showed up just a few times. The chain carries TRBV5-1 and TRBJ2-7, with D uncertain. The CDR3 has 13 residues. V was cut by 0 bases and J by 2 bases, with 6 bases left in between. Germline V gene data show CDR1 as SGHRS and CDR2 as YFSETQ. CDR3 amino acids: CASSLEQAYEQYF. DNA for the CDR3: TGCGCCAGCAGCTTGGAGCAGGCCTACGAGCAGTACTTC.

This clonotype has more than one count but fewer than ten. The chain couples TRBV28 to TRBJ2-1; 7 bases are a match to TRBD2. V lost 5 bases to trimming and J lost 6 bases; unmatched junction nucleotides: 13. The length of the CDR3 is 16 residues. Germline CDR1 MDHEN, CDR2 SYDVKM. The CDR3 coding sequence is TGTGCCAGCAGTCCTAAGCGGGAAGCGGTAGTCAATGAGCAGTTCTTC. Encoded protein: CASSPKREAVVNEQFF.

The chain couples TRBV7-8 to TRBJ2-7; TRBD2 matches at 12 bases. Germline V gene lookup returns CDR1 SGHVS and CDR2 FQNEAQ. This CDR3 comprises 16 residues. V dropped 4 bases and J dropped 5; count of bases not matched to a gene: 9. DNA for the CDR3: TGTGCCAGCAGCTCGCTAAGGACTAGCGGGAAAAACGAGCAGTACTTC. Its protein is CASSSLRTSGKNEQYF.

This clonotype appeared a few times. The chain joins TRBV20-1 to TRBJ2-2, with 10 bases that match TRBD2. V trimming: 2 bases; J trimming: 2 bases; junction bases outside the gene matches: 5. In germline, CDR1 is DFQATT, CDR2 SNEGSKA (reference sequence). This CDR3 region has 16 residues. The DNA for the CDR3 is TGCAGTGCTAGATTGGGACTAGCGATTAACACCGGGGAGCTGTTTTTT. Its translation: CSARLGLAINTGELFF.

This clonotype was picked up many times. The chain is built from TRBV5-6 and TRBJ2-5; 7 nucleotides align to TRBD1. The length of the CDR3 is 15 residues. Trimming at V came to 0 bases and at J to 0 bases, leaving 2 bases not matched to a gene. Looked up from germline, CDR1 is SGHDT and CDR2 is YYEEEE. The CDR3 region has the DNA TGTGCCAGCAGCTTGGGCGACAGGGACCAAGAGACCCAGTACTTC. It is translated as CASSLGDRDQETQYF.

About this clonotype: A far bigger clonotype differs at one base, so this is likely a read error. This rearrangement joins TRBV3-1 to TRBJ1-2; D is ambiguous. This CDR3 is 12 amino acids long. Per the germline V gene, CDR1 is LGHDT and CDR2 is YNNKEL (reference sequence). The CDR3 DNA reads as TGTGCCAGCAGCCAAGGAGGTTATGGCTTCACCTTC. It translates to CASSQGGYGFTF.

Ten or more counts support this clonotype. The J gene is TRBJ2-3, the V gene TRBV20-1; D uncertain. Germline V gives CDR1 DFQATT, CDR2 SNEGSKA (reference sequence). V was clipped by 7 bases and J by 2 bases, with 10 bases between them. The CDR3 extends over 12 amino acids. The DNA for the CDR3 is TGCAGTGGAACGGGTACCACAGATACGCAGTATTTT. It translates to CSGTGTTDTQYF.

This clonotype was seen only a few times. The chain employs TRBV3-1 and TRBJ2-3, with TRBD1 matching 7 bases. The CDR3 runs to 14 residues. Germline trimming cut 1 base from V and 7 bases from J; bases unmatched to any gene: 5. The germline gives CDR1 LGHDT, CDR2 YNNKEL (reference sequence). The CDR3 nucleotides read TGTGCCAGCAGCCAAGGACAGGGTCTTCATACGCAGTATTTT. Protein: CASSQGQGLHTQYF.

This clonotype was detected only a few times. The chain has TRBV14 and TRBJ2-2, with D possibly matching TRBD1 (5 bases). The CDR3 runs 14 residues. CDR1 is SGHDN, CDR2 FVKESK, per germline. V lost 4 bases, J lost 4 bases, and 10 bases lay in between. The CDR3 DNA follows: TGTGCCAGCAGCCGGACCAGGGTCACCGGGGAGCTGTTTTTT. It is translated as CASSRTRVTGELFF.

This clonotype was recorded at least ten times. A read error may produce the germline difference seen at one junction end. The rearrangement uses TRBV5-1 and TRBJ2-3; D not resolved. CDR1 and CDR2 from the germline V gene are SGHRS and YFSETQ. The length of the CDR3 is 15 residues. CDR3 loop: CASSLVVGGTDTQYF. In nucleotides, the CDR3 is TGTGCCAGCAGTTTAGTGGTAGGAGGCACAGATACGCAGTATTTT.

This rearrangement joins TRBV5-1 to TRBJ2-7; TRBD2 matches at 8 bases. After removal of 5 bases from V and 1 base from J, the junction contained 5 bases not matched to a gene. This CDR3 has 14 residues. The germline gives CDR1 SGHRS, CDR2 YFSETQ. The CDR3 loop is CASRRGLDSYEQYF. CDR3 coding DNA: TGCGCCAGCAGAAGGGGACTAGATTCCTACGAGCAGTACTTC.